These 30 T cell receptor beta chains came from one sample sequenced in a study of blood T cell repertoires in COVID-19. Sequencing was performed with immunoSEQ multiplex PCR; in TCRdb, only in-frame clones are kept and a portion is missing. The sample holds more than 200,000 clones, 86% seen once. Specimen: peripheral blood. The source of these receptors is a man under 40 with active or convalescent COVID-19.

The V and J genes are TRBV6-2 or TRBV6-3 and TRBJ2-2, with a weak D call TRBD1 (6 bases). The germline V gene has CDR1 MNHEY and CDR2 SVGEGT. The CDR3 is made up of 14 amino acids. Trimming cost V 0 bases and J 7 bases, with 9 bases left between them. The CDR3 DNA sequence: TGTGCCAGCAGTTACTCAGGCAGGGGCGGGGAGCTGTTTTTT. The encoded protein is CASSYSGRGGELFF.

This clone was found once. This rearrangement joins TRBV2 to TRBJ1-6; a possible D gene is TRBD1 (5 bases). Trimming removed 0 bases at V and 8 bases at J, with 17 bases between. The CDR3 is 17 residues long. Germline CDR1 is SNHLY and CDR2 is FYNNEI. CDR3 DNA sequence: TGTGCCAGCAGTGAAGCGGGAGGTGACAGTTATTATTCACCCCTCCACTTT. It encodes CASSEAGGDSYYSPLHF.

The chain couples TRBV9 to TRBJ1-6; D perhaps matches TRBD1 (6 bases). The length of the CDR3 is 13 residues. V lost 6 bases to trimming and J lost 8 bases, with 12 bases between them. Germline V gives CDR1 SGDLS, CDR2 YYNGEE. The CDR3 DNA follows: TGTGCCAGCAACGGGGAGGGGGATTCACCCCTCCACTTT. This translates into CASNGEGDSPLHF.

This clone has a handful of counts. The genes are TRBV18 and TRBJ2-7, with TRBD2 identical over 8 bases. The CDR3 has 15 amino acids. Unmatched junction bases numbered 6, after V lost 3 bases and J lost 2 bases. Germline loops: CDR1 KGHSH, CDR2 LQKENI. In DNA form, the CDR3 reads TGTGCCAGCTCACCCTATAGCGGGGAGGCCTACGAGCAGTACTTC. Residues: CASSPYSGEAYEQYF.

The chain has TRBV2 and TRBJ1-6, with D perhaps matching TRBD1 (5 bases). The CDR3 consists of 10 residues. Per germline, CDR1 SNHLY and CDR2 FYNNEI. V was clipped by 7 bases and J by 19 bases, with 14 bases between them. The DNA of the CDR3 is TGTGCCAGCAATCCTGGGGGGACTCACTTT. Protein product: CASNPGGTHF.

This chain links TRBV6-5 with TRBJ1-1, with TRBD1 as a possible D gene (6 bases). Germline V gene sequence: CDR1 MNHEY, CDR2 SVGAGI. The V end was cut by 3 bases, the J end by 4 bases, with 9 bases between. CDR3 length equals 13 residues. CDR3 nucleotide sequence: TGTGCCAGCAGTTATCAGGGGAGCACTGAAGCTTTCTTT. The encoded protein is CASSYQGSTEAFF.

This chain joins TRBV5-1 and TRBJ1-3, with TRBD1 matching over 8 bases. V lost 0 bases and J lost 3; bases outside the gene matches: 8. The CDR3 spans 17 residues. In germline, CDR1 is SGHRS, CDR2 YFSETQ. CDR3 nucleotide sequence: TGCGCCAGCAGCTTGGAGGACAGGGAAGACGGTGGAAACACCATATATTTT. Its protein product is CASSLEDREDGGNTIYF.

The table lists this clone with a count of one. The V and J genes are TRBV25-1 and TRBJ2-2, with 9 bases matching TRBD1. V shed 8 bases, J shed 6 bases, and the junction held 1 base outside the gene matches. Germline assignment: CDR1 MGHDK and CDR2 SYGVNS. The CDR3 is 12 residues long. This CDR3 is CASRQGAGELFF. CDR3 sequence (DNA): TGTGCCAGCCGACAGGGGGCCGGGGAGCTGTTTTTT.

This clone turned up a few times. The V and J genes are TRBV5-6 and TRBJ2-7; possibly TRBD2 for D (5 bases). The V gene's germline CDR1 is SGHDT and CDR2 YYEEEE. Trimming left V 0 bases short and J 4 bases short, with 11 bases between. The CDR3 has 14 amino acids. CDR3 residues: CASSLVSGKYEQYF. CDR3 sequence (DNA): TGTGCCAGCAGCTTGGTTTCGGGAAAGTACGAGCAGTACTTC.

This sequence joins TRBV19 and TRBJ2-2; D gene uncertain. Trimming shortened V by 7 bases and J by 6 bases, and 6 bases separated the two germline ends. The CDR3 runs 11 residues. Germline values: CDR1 LNHDA, CDR2 SQIVND (reference sequence). The CDR3 sequence is CASKYSGELFF. The DNA for the CDR3 is TGTGCCAGTAAATACTCCGGGGAGCTGTTTTTT.

The chain is built from TRBV10-1 and TRBJ2-3, with 7 bases that match TRBD1. CDR3 length: 14 residues. CDR1 WNHNN and CDR2 SYGVQD come from the germline V gene (reference sequence). With V trimmed by 6 bases and J by 2 bases, 5 bases remained unmatched. The CDR3 sequence: CASSPDRTTDTQYF. CDR3 nucleotide sequence: TGCGCCAGCAGCCCGGACAGGACCACAGATACGCAGTATTTT.

This sequence joins TRBV7-8 and TRBJ1-5; 7 positions agree with TRBD1. Trimming took 6 bases from V and 5 from J; bases not matched to a gene: 7. This CDR3 comprises 14 residues. The V gene's germline CDR1 is SGHVS and CDR2 FQNEAQ. CDR3 in DNA: TGTGCCAGCAGTCCCCGGGACAGTTATCAGCCCCAGCATTTT. It codes for CASSPRDSYQPQHF.

The V call is TRBV14, the J call TRBJ1-6, with 7 bases identical to TRBD1. The CDR3 runs to 16 residues. The germline V gene has CDR1 SGHDN and CDR2 FVKESK. With V trimmed by 4 bases and J by 2 bases, 5 bases remained unmatched. CDR3 amino acids: CASSLYRGTYNSPLHF. The CDR3 DNA follows: TGTGCCAGCAGCCTCTACAGGGGAACCTATAATTCACCCCTCCACTTT.

This chain links TRBV15 with TRBJ2-1; no firm D call. The CDR3 spans 14 residues. Germline V lookup: CDR1 LNHNV, CDR2 YYDKDF (reference sequence). V lost 0 bases, J lost 9 bases, and 12 bases lay in between. Here the CDR3 DNA reads TGTGCCACCAGCAGAGATGTGGCGCCTAGTGAGCAGTTCTTC. This codes for CATSRDVAPSEQFF.

The rearrangement uses TRBV7-8 and TRBJ1-1, with D uncertain. The CDR3 has 14 amino acids. V was pared by 3 bases and J by 1 base, with 9 bases between. Per the germline V gene, CDR1 is SGHVS and CDR2 is FQNEAQ. CDR3 sequence (DNA): TGTGCCAGCAGCTTGACAAGGAAGAACACTGAAGCTTTCTTT. It specifies CASSLTRKNTEAFF.

The DNA for the CDR3 is TGCGCCACCCGGGACAGGGAGTCCGGGGAGCAGTTCTTC. Protein sequence: CATRDRESGEQFF. J is TRBJ2-1 and V is TRBV10-1; the match to TRBD1 covers 9 bases. CDR1 and CDR2 (germline): WNHNN, SYGVQD (reference sequence). CDR3 length: 13 amino acids. Germline trimming cut 10 bases from V and 10 bases from J; bases unmatched to any gene: 11.

This sequence joins TRBV30 and TRBJ1-5; 9 bases agree with TRBD1. The length of the CDR3 is 14 residues. CDR1 is GTSNPN and CDR2 is SVGIG in the germline V gene (reference sequence). V lost 4 bases, J lost 8 bases, and 9 bases stayed unmatched. The CDR3 protein is CAWKWTGAEKPQHF. CDR3 coding DNA: TGTGCCTGGAAATGGACAGGGGCGGAGAAGCCCCAGCATTTT.

This clone was seen a few times. The chain links TRBV7-2 to TRBJ1-6; possible D gene TRBD1, 5 bases. Germline lookup yields CDR1 SGHTA and CDR2 FQGNSA. Trimming shortened V by 6 bases and J by 14 bases, and 29 bases separated the two germline ends. This CDR3 is built from 17 residues. The CDR3 protein is CASSDPSEGRRQKSLHF. The CDR3 nucleotides are TGTGCCAGCAGTGACCCGTCTGAGGGGAGGAGGCAGAAGTCCCTCCACTTT.

The V gene is TRBV6-5, the J gene TRBJ1-5; no reliable D call. CDR1 and CDR2 (germline): MNHEY, SVGAGI. V was clipped by 4 bases and J by 5 bases, with 9 bases between them. The CDR3 sequence is 13 residues long. The CDR3 is CASSLGSYQPQHF. In DNA form, the CDR3 reads TGTGCCAGCAGTTTGGGGAGTTATCAGCCCCAGCATTTT.

V gene TRBV7-9 combines with J gene TRBJ2-3; weak D call: TRBD1 (6 bases). V dropped 5 bases and J dropped 2 bases, with 14 bases sitting between them. The CDR3 sequence is 15 residues long. Germline assignment: CDR1 SEHNR and CDR2 FQNEAQ (reference sequence). CDR3: CASSTRDISTDTQYF. The CDR3 DNA sequence: TGTGCCAGCAGCACCCGGGACATTTCCACAGATACGCAGTATTTT.

This clone was counted between two and nine times. The rearrangement links TRBV12-3 or TRBV12-4 to TRBJ1-1; TRBD1 might be the D (6 bases). The V end was cut by 8 bases, the J end by 6 bases, with 16 bases between. This CDR3 is 13 amino acids long. Here the CDR3 reads CASSSGAVAEAFF. Here the CDR3 DNA reads TGTGCCAGCTCGTCAGGGGCGGTGGCTGAAGCTTTCTTT.

DNA of the CDR3: TGTGCCAGCAGCCCCGGGACAGGGACCGAGCAGTACTTC. Its protein product is CASSPGTGTEQYF. The chain has TRBV11-2 and TRBJ2-7, with TRBD1 matching over 9 bases. V shed 5 bases, J shed 6 bases, and the junction held 5 bases outside the gene matches. This CDR3 contains 13 residues. Germline V lookup: CDR1 SGHAT, CDR2 FQNNGV.

A few counts support this clone. For the CDR3, the DNA is TGCGCCAGCGGGGGGGCAGACTCCTACAATGAGCAGTTCTTC. This translates into CASGGADSYNEQFF. The chain links TRBV23-1 to TRBJ2-1; D may be TRBD2 (7 bases). TRBV23-1 qualifies as an ORF whose function is uncertain. Trimming stripped 8 bases from V and 0 bases from J, with 11 bases between. The CDR3 is made up of 14 amino acids.

This clone was recorded once. The genes are TRBV7-2 and TRBJ1-1; no clear D. Germline assignment: CDR1 SGHTA and CDR2 FQGNSA. Trimming removed 4 bases at V and 4 bases at J, with 10 bases between. This CDR3 is 13 amino acids long. CDR3 sequence reads: CASSSVRGTEAFF. CDR3 bases: TGTGCCAGCAGCTCCGTTCGAGGCACTGAAGCTTTCTTT.

The rearrangement joins TRBV14 to TRBJ1-6; TRBD1 agrees at 9 bases. The trim removed 1 base at V and 13 bases at J, leaving 23 bases unmatched. The CDR3 spans 20 residues. Germline V gene sequence: CDR1 SGHDN, CDR2 FVKESK. The CDR3: CASSQGTGTGRFLSGSPLHF. The CDR3 DNA reads as TGTGCCAGCAGCCAAGGGACCGGGACAGGGCGTTTTTTATCAGGTTCCCCCCTCCACTTT.

The CDR3 coding sequence is TGTGCCAGCAGCATCTACACAGGGGGCGGCTACGAGCAGTACTTC. Encoded protein: CASSIYTGGGYEQYF. The genes are TRBV11-2 and TRBJ2-7; 9 bases fit TRBD1. The germline V gene encodes CDR1 SGHAT and CDR2 FQNNGV. The CDR3 spans 15 residues. V trimming: 5 bases; J trimming: 3 bases; junction bases outside the gene matches: 8.

The chain has TRBV7-9 and TRBJ2-2, with 8 bases aligning to TRBD2. The CDR3 length is 15 residues. V shed 7 bases, J shed 4 bases, and the junction held 8 bases outside the gene matches. CDR1 and CDR2 from the germline V gene are SEHNR and FQNEAQ (reference sequence). CDR3 nucleotide sequence: TGTGCCAGCAAGACTAGCGACGGACCCACCGGGGAGCTGTTTTTT. Residues: CASKTSDGPTGELFF.

V and J are TRBV4-3 and TRBJ1-1, with 8 bases that match TRBD1. Germline V gene lookup returns CDR1 LGHNA and CDR2 YSLEER. CDR3 length equals 16 residues. Trimming took 0 bases from V and 3 from J; bases not matched to a gene: 6. CDR3 residues: CASSQDYATGDTEAFF. CDR3 coding DNA: TGCGCCAGCAGCCAAGATTACGCGACAGGGGACACTGAAGCTTTCTTT.

The rearrangement joins TRBV29-1 to TRBJ1-1, with D maybe TRBD1 (5 bases). Germline CDR1 reads SQVTM; CDR2 reads ANQGSEA. With 7 bases removed from V and 3 bases from J, the gap between germline ends came to 18 bases. CDR3 length: 14 residues. CDR3 DNA: TGCAGCGCCGTCCGCGGTGGGGGGGACACTGAAGCTTTCTTT. It translates to CSAVRGGGDTEAFF.

J is TRBJ2-4 and V is TRBV18; TRBD2 matches 9 bases. Germline assignment: CDR1 KGHSH and CDR2 LQKENI. This CDR3 has 15 residues. Germline trimming cut 4 bases from V and 8 bases from J; bases unmatched to any gene: 9. The CDR3 here is CASSLDAGGPDIQYF. The CDR3 nucleotides read TGTGCCAGCTCACTTGATGCGGGGGGGCCTGACATTCAGTACTTC.